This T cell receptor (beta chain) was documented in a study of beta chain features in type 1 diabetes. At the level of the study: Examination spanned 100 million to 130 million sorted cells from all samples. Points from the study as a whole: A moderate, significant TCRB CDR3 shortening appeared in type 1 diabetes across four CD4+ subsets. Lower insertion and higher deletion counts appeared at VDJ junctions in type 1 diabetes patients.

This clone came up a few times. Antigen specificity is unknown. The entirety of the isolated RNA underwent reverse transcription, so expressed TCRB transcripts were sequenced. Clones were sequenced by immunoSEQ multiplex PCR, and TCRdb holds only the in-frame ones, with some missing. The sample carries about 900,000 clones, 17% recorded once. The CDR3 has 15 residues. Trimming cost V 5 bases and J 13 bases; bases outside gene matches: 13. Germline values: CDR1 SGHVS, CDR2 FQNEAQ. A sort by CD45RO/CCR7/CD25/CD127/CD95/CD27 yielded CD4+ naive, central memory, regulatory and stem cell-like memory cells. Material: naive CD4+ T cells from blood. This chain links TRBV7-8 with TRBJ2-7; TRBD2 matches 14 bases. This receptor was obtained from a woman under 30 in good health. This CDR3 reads CASSPHGTSGRARYF. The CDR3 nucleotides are TGTGCCAGCAGCCCGCACGGGACTAGCGGGAGAGCGCGCTACTTC.